A selection of T cell receptor beta chains follows, all from one sample in a study of response to subunit inactivated influenza vaccine. TCRdb used MiXCR to reprocess the RT-PCR reads, holding one entry per CDR3 protein. The table has fewer than 350,000 distinct CDR3 sequences, 21% seen once. Here the sequenced sample was PBMCs from blood, taken about 19 months after vaccination. The receptors derive from a man aged 45 to 70 who received an inactivated influenza vaccine. The conserved cysteine and the conserved F or W are not part of the CDR3 here. Each record gives: J gene, V gene, CDR3 protein.

J: TRBJ1-4
V: TRBV15
CDR3: ATSRVLAKGEKLF

J: TRBJ2-7
V: TRBV20-1
CDR3: SARGRAGEQY

J: TRBJ1-4
V: TRBV5-1
CDR3: ASSLDQGEKLF

J: TRBJ1-6
V: TRBV7-2
CDR3: ATRARSHSPLH

J: TRBJ1-4
V: TRBV28
CDR3: ASSFRQGREKLF

J: TRBJ2-7
V: TRBV7-9
CDR3: ASSTGVEQY

J: TRBJ1-5
V: TRBV5-4
CDR3: ASSLAGKQPQH

J: TRBJ1-1
V: TRBV18
CDR3: ASSPSQQVNTEAF

J: TRBJ1-2
V: TRBV5-4
CDR3: ASSTSGVVYT

J: TRBJ1-5
V: TRBV5-6
CDR3: ASSSGTGGGMRDQPQH

J: TRBJ2-3
V: TRBV20-1
CDR3: SAKASGSHTQY

J: TRBJ1-6
V: TRBV28
CDR3: ASRGLSSYNSPLH

J: TRBJ1-3
V: TRBV13
CDR3: ASSSGTSNSGNTIY

J: TRBJ1-2
V: TRBV5-4
CDR3: ASSARADVGYGYT

J: TRBJ2-1
V: TRBV11-2
CDR3: ASSLPRTSGNNEQF

J: TRBJ2-1
V: TRBV12-3/TRBV12-4
CDR3: ASSLGASGYYNEQF

J: TRBJ2-5
V: TRBV10-3
CDR3: AISTRLVSETQY

J: TRBJ1-2
V: TRBV20-1
CDR3: SASSGTGYGYT

J: TRBJ1-4
V: TRBV6-1
CDR3: ASERMRRTNEKLF

J: TRBJ2-5
V: TRBV12-3/TRBV12-4
CDR3: ASSLGWAQETQY

J: TRBJ2-7
V: TRBV12-3/TRBV12-4
CDR3: ASSSGLAGYD

J: TRBJ1-5
V: TRBV4-2
CDR3: ASSWSTGGNQPQH

J: TRBJ1-2
V: TRBV27
CDR3: ASSSNLNRGSGGYT

J: TRBJ2-7
V: TRBV27
CDR3: ASSFWDSPYEQY

J: TRBJ2-1
V: TRBV5-1
CDR3: ASSLTRGQRGNEQF

J: TRBJ1-6
V: TRBV12-3/TRBV12-4
CDR3: ASSFQAGSNSPLH

J: TRBJ2-2
V: TRBV10-3
CDR3: ATTGQGPTGELF

J: TRBJ1-4
V: TRBV7-2
CDR3: ASSLGEEKLF

J: TRBJ1-5
V: TRBV7-2
CDR3: ASSLEFRAGQPQH

J: TRBJ2-7
V: TRBV5-1
CDR3: ASSLDGGTSYEQY

J: TRBJ2-5
V: TRBV10-3
CDR3: AISEGVTETQY

J: TRBJ1-5
V: TRBV12-3/TRBV12-4
CDR3: ASSPRQGDQPQH

J: TRBJ1-1
V: TRBV7-9
CDR3: ASSSIDRVNTEAF

J: TRBJ2-7
V: TRBV5-1
CDR3: ASSSSGTEYEQY